This TCR beta chain was captured in a study of technical replicates of blood from several donors. Generated by immunoSEQ multiplex PCR, the TCRdb table keeps only in-frame clones and is missing some. The sample lists 55,000 to 75,000 clones; about 93% were seen once. CDR3 length: 15 residues. The V gene end was trimmed by 6 bases and the J gene end by 5 bases; junction bases not matched to a gene: 11. Germline V CDR1 and CDR2: SGHTA, FQGNSA. This clone was observed once. This clonotype originated in a human donor in good health. Some clones in this sample may be carry-over from other donors' samples. Sequencing was performed on PBMCs. This chain joins TRBV7-2 and TRBJ2-5; TRBD2 aligns across 8 bases. The CDR3 reads CASRVGAGAMETQYF. CDR3 coding DNA: TGTGCCAGCAGGGTGGGAGCGGGAGCGATGGAGACCCAGTACTTC.